This record looks at one T cell receptor (beta chain) sequence and its context. The target of this receptor is not known. No base-level quality is on record; no much larger clone is a single base apart. Receptor libraries were prepared by the immunoSEQ multiplex PCR assay. The source is immuneACCESS, and TCRdb retained only in-frame sequences with V and J called. Part of the clones is not carried over; for the studies checked, unresolved V genes explain less than half of this, and the remainder is unexplained. The table for this sample lists some 30,000 clones; around 90% of them were counted only once. The ten most abundant clones make up just over 9.5% of the sample. These data come from a study of preoperative IRX-2 immunotherapy in early breast cancer (dated 2019 in TCRdb). From the germline V gene, CDR1 is KGHSH and CDR2 is LQKENI. The junction shows trimming of 1 base on V and 2 bases on J, plus 12 bases between the germline ends. The CDR3 runs 15 amino acids, cysteine and phenylalanine included. Just the 45-base CDR3 DNA is kept, in frame starting at base 1.

According to the study, the label for this sample's treatment or condition signals: preoperative locoregional IRX-2 cytokine immunotherapy. The samples were obtained from a phase Ib study in which preoperative, locoregional IRX-2 cytokine immunotherapy intended to prime immune responses was tested. The donors were early-stage breast cancer patients who were given IRX-2 prior to surgery. The TCR comes from a human donor with breast cancer. Rearrangement joined TRBV18 to TRBJ2-7; D gene: possibly TRBD1, on 5 matching bases. This specimen was acquired from a patient treated with IRX-2 immunotherapy. The nucleotide sequence is given as TGTGCCAGCTCACCACGGGGCCCGGTCCCCTACGAGCAGTACTTC. This codes for CASSPRGPVPYEQYF.